These T cell receptor beta chains were read from a single sample in a study of blood T cell dynamics during melanoma immunotherapy. Sequenced by immunoSEQ multiplex PCR; TCRdb stores in-frame clones only, minus some. The sample holds 6,600 or so clones; about 78% are singletons and the top ten take 25% to 35%. Here the sequenced sample was blood, taken from a patient treated with checkpoint blockade. The receptors come from a human donor with melanoma. The CDR3 runs from the conserved cysteine through the conserved F or W. D genes are given only for firm matches. Rows give clone size only sometimes, using once, few, many, or a class for an expanded clone.

TRBJ2-7,TRBD1,few,TRBV12-5,CASGLVISTGDYEQYF,TGTGCTAGTGGTTTGGTAATCTCGACAGGGGACTACGAGCAGTACTTC
TRBJ1-5,-,-,TRBV19,CASSIWGRGQPQHF,TGTGCCAGTAGTATTTGGGGCAGGGGTCAGCCCCAGCATTTT
TRBJ2-5,TRBD2,-,TRBV7-2,CASSLWRGFGETQYF,TGTGCCAGCAGCTTATGGCGGGGGTTTGGGGAGACCCAGTACTTC
TRBJ2-7,TRBD2,-,TRBV5-8,CASSQTSGGGYEQYF,TGTGCCAGCAGCCAAACTAGCGGGGGAGGGTACGAGCAGTACTTC
TRBJ2-1,-,-,TRBV18,CASSPYEPERNEQFF,TGTGCCAGCTCACCATATGAACCGGAGAGAAATGAGCAGTTCTTC
TRBJ2-1,-,-,TRBV9,CASSVDVAAYNEQFF,TGTGCCAGCAGCGTAGATGTAGCGGCATACAATGAGCAGTTCTTC
TRBJ2-5,-,once,TRBV4-1,CASSRGTLGGAIETQYF,TGCGCCAGCAGCCGAGGAACCCTTGGGGGGGCAATAGAGACCCAGTACTTC
TRBJ1-3,-,-,TRBV6-4,CASNPAVVSGNTIYF,TGTGCCAGCAACCCCGCCGTAGTCTCTGGAAACACCATATATTTT
TRBJ2-1,-,-,TRBV9,CASSVDGNPYNEQFF,TGTGCCAGCAGCGTTGACGGTAATCCCTACAATGAGCAGTTCTTC
TRBJ1-2,-,-,TRBV7-9,CASTLSITREKTNYGYTF,TGTGCCAGCACCCTTAGCATTACAAGGGAGAAGACTAACTATGGCTACACCTTC
TRBJ1-4,TRBD1,-,TRBV5-5,CASSLDGQGIAEKLFF,TGTGCCAGCAGCTTGGACGGACAGGGAATCGCCGAAAAACTGTTTTTT
TRBJ1-1,-,-,TRBV2,CASSEAPPSTEAFF,TGTGCCAGCAGTGAAGCGCCCCCCAGCACTGAAGCTTTCTTT
TRBJ2-7,-,-,TRBV4-2,CASSQGQISYEQYF,TGTGCCAGCAGCCAAGGACAGATTTCCTACGAGCAGTACTTC
TRBJ2-5,TRBD2,-,TRBV28,CASSLWSPSGGARETQYF,TGTGCCAGCAGTTTATGGTCGCCTAGCGGGGGGGCCCGAGAGACCCAGTACTTC
TRBJ1-1,TRBD1,-,TRBV7-8,CASSLRTGMNTEAFF,TGTGCCAGCAGCTTAAGGACAGGAATGAACACTGAAGCTTTCTTT
TRBJ1-6,-,-,TRBV4-1,CASSQGRRDSPLHF,TGCGCCAGCAGCCAAGGGCGGAGGGATTCACCCCTCCACTTT
TRBJ2-7,-,-,TRBV30,CAWGDGIGEQYF,TGTGCCTGGGGGGACGGGATTGGCGAGCAGTACTTC
TRBJ2-3,-,-,TRBV7-2,CASSSPGTDTQYF,TGTGCCAGCAGCTCGCCCGGCACAGATACGCAGTATTTT
TRBJ1-1,-,few,TRBV5-6,CASSLGGGRESEAFF,TGTGCCAGCAGCTTGGGCGGTGGCAGGGAAAGTGAAGCTTTCTTT
TRBJ2-7,TRBD2,-,TRBV11-2,CASSLGTSGATVSYEQYF,TGTGCCAGCAGCCTCGGGACTAGCGGAGCCACAGTCTCCTACGAGCAGTACTTC
TRBJ2-7,-,-,TRBV11-2,CASSLGTEAYEQYF,TGTGCCAGCAGCTTAGGGACAGAAGCCTACGAGCAGTACTTC
TRBJ1-1,-,-,TRBV30,CAWERDSSFTEAFF,TGTGCCTGGGAACGGGACTCTTCCTTCACTGAAGCTTTCTTT
TRBJ1-2,TRBD1,-,TRBV27,CASSQGAGFTPNYGYTF,TGTGCCAGCAGCCAGGGGGCAGGGTTTACCCCAAACTATGGCTACACCTTC
TRBJ1-1,-,-,TRBV19,CATQRNTEAFF,TGTGCCACACAGCGGAACACTGAAGCTTTCTTT
TRBJ2-6,-,-,TRBV7-9,CASPGNWLSGANVLTF,TGTGCCAGCCCGGGGAACTGGCTCTCTGGGGCCAACGTCCTGACTTTC
TRBJ2-6,-,once,TRBV23-1,CASSQQGAGESSGANVLTF,TGCGCCAGCAGTCAGCAGGGGGCGGGGGAAAGCTCTGGGGCCAACGTCCTGACTTTC
TRBJ2-1,TRBD2,-,TRBV5-1,CASSPAKREGRDEQFF,TGCGCCAGCAGCCCGGCCAAGCGGGAGGGCCGTGATGAGCAGTTCTTC
TRBJ2-5,-,once,TRBV5-1,CASSLVKETQYF,TGCGCCAGCAGCTTGGTTAAAGAGACCCAGTACTTC
TRBJ1-4,-,few,TRBV18,CASSPEGLNEKLFF,TGTGCCAGCTCACCCGAAGGCCTTAATGAAAAACTGTTTTTT
TRBJ2-1,-,once,TRBV27,CASSWYNEQFF,TGTGCCAGCAGTTGGTACAATGAGCAGTTCTTC
TRBJ2-5,TRBD2,-,TRBV5-1,CASSLGTSGETQYF,TGCGCCAGCAGCTTGGGGACTAGCGGAGAGACCCAGTACTTC
TRBJ2-1,TRBD2,-,TRBV10-2,CASGTSGISYNEQFF,TGCGCCAGTGGGACTAGCGGGATCTCCTACAATGAGCAGTTCTTC
TRBJ2-5,-,-,TRBV19,CASSTPGRVETQYF,TGTGCCAGTAGTACCCCCGGGAGAGTAGAGACCCAGTACTTC
TRBJ1-1,-,-,TRBV6-5,CASSYGVRRNTEAFF,TGTGCCAGCAGTTATGGAGTTCGGAGGAACACTGAAGCTTTCTTT
TRBJ2-2,TRBD1,-,TRBV18,CASSGQGPPGELFF,TGTGCCAGCTCCGGACAGGGACCGCCCGGGGAGCTGTTTTTT
TRBJ1-1,-,-,TRBV2,CASSEEVLAFF,TGTGCCAGCAGTGAAGAAGTGTTAGCTTTCTTT
TRBJ1-1,-,-,TRBV7-2,CASSFVGLPDTEAFF,TGTGCCAGCAGCTTCGTGGGGTTACCGGACACTGAAGCTTTCTTT
TRBJ2-7,TRBD1,-,TRBV6-5,CASSPSWTGVFEQYF,TGTGCCAGCAGCCCCTCGTGGACAGGGGTCTTCGAGCAGTACTTC
TRBJ1-1,-,-,TRBV7-3,CASSLTSGNTEAFF,TGTGCCAGCAGCTTAACATCGGGGAACACTGAAGCTTTCTTT
TRBJ1-4,TRBD1,-,TRBV4-1,CASSLADRGGEKLFF,TGCGCCAGCAGCCTCGCCGACAGGGGAGGTGAAAAACTGTTTTTT
TRBJ1-1,-,-,TRBV9,CASSVGSANTEAFF,TGTGCCAGCAGCGTAGGGTCAGCGAACACTGAAGCTTTCTTT
TRBJ2-3,-,-,TRBV6-5,CASSSGLSTDTQYF,TGTGCCAGCAGTTCGGGACTTAGCACAGATACGCAGTATTTT
TRBJ2-7,-,-,TRBV6-5,CASSYSVWRQRAEQYF,TGTGCCAGCAGTTACTCTGTGTGGCGGCAAAGAGCCGAGCAGTACTTC
TRBJ2-1,-,-,TRBV2,CASSEDTGHEQFF,TGTGCCAGCAGTGAAGATACGGGTCATGAGCAGTTCTTC
TRBJ2-5,-,few,TRBV5-1,CASSLTGTGETQYF,TGCGCCAGCAGCTTGACAGGGACGGGAGAGACCCAGTACTTC
TRBJ2-5,-,-,TRBV10-3,CAISEPRRELSETQYF,TGTGCCATCAGTGAGCCCCGGAGGGAGCTCTCAGAGACCCAGTACTTC
TRBJ2-6,-,-,TRBV7-2,CASSLVQISGANVLTF,TGTGCCAGCAGCTTAGTACAGATCTCTGGGGCCAACGTCCTGACTTTC
TRBJ1-5,TRBD1,-,TRBV19,CASSIGQGGGHQPQHF,TGTGCCAGTAGTATCGGACAGGGTGGTGGTCATCAGCCCCAGCATTTT
TRBJ2-1,TRBD2,-,TRBV7-3,CASSHSGGAGDEQFF,TGTGCCAGCAGCCATAGCGGGGGGGCCGGAGATGAGCAGTTCTTC
TRBJ2-7,TRBD1,-,TRBV7-9,CASSSTGGTYEQYF,TGTGCCAGCAGCTCCACAGGGGGCACCTACGAGCAGTACTTC
TRBJ2-7,TRBD1,-,TRBV10-1,CASSDMGQPTSYEQYF,TGCGCCAGCAGTGACATGGGACAGCCCACCTCCTACGAGCAGTACTTC
TRBJ1-2,-,-,TRBV7-2,CASSAPGRPRSYGYTF,TGTGCCAGCAGCGCACCCGGTCGACCCCGGTCCTATGGCTACACCTTC
TRBJ1-3,-,-,TRBV7-8,CASSLGRGGSGNTIYF,TGTGCCAGCAGCTTAGGGCGGGGGGGGTCTGGAAACACCATATATTTT
TRBJ1-2,TRBD1,-,TRBV27,CASSLTGPYGYTF,TGTGCCAGCAGCTTGACAGGGCCATATGGCTACACCTTC
TRBJ1-6,-,few,TRBV6-5,CASSYRDGPSPLHF,TGTGCCAGCAGTTACCGAGATGGTCCTTCACCCCTCCACTTT
TRBJ1-2,-,-,TRBV5-5,CASSLVPQAPTNYGYTF,TGTGCCAGCAGCTTGGTTCCCCAGGCACCAACTAACTATGGCTACACCTTC
TRBJ1-2,-,-,TRBV18,CASSREGGGYTF,TGTGCCAGCTCCAGGGAGGGCGGTGGCTACACCTTC
TRBJ1-5,-,-,TRBV10-3,CATGAGPHQPQHF,TGTGCCACCGGGGCCGGTCCTCATCAGCCCCAGCATTTT
TRBJ1-1,-,-,TRBV7-9,CASSPEGGVNTEAFF,TGTGCCAGCAGCCCCGAAGGGGGGGTGAACACTGAAGCTTTCTTT
TRBJ1-3,-,-,TRBV7-5,CASSVEQGADGNTIYF,TGTGCCAGCAGCGTAGAACAGGGGGCGGATGGAAACACCATATATTTT